These 18 T cell receptor beta chains came from one sample sequenced in a study of control samples from healthy donors and cancer patients. This table comes from immunoSEQ multiplex PCR, and its TCRdb copy is limited to in-frame clones, with some not included. The sample gives about 220,000 clones, roughly 94% of which show up once; 1.5% is in the top ten. The sequenced sample was blood. These receptors were collected from a man aged 50 to 59 in good health.

This clone was counted once. CDR3 sequence (DNA): TGTGCCAGCAGCTTAACGGCTATCTCTGAAGCTTTCTTT. It encodes CASSLTAISEAFF. The J gene is TRBJ1-1, the V gene TRBV7-3, with no clear D. V was pared by 0 bases and J by 6 bases, with 8 bases between. Germline values: CDR1 SGHTA, CDR2 FQGTGA. The CDR3 covers 13 residues.

CDR3 sequence (DNA): TGCGCCAGCAGTCAATGGTTAGGGACAGGGGAGTTGGCACAGGGGACGGACACCGGGGAGCTGTTTTTT. It translates to CASSQWLGTGELAQGTDTGELFF. This chain joins TRBV23-1 and TRBJ2-2, with 10 bases lining up with TRBD1. TRBV23-1 is marked as an open reading frame, function uncertain. CDR3 size: 23 residues. V was clipped by 1 base and J by 3 bases; unmatched bases: 23.

The CDR3 DNA sequence: TGTGCCAGCAGTGAGGGACAGGGGGTGAACACTGAAGCTTTCTTT. Protein product: CASSEGQGVNTEAFF. The V and J genes are TRBV25-1 and TRBJ1-1; TRBD1 agrees at 11 bases. This CDR3 region has 15 residues. Germline-derived CDR1 and CDR2 are MGHDK and SYGVNS. Trimming removed 3 bases from V and 0 bases from J; junction bases left unmatched: 0.

The chain links TRBV28 to TRBJ1-1; D is unclear. This CDR3 spans 13 amino acids. V shed 6 bases and J shed 0 bases, with 8 bases lying between them. Germline CDR1 reads MDHEN; CDR2 reads SYDVKM. The CDR3: CASRTSLNTEAFF. In DNA form, the CDR3 reads TGTGCCAGCAGGACCTCCCTGAACACTGAAGCTTTCTTT.

The chain has TRBV5-1 and TRBJ2-1; 9 bases are shared with TRBD1. From germline, CDR1 is SGHRS and CDR2 YFSETQ. The CDR3 has 17 amino acids. V lost 0 bases to trimming and J lost 2 bases; unmatched junction nucleotides: 6. CDR3 sequence (DNA): TGCGCCAGCAGCTTGGTCCCGACAGGGGGAACCTACAATGAGCAGTTCTTC. This codes for CASSLVPTGGTYNEQFF.

V usage is TRBV2 and J usage is TRBJ1-5, with TRBD1 as a possible D gene (6 bases). CDR3 length equals 15 residues. Germline V gene data show CDR1 as SNHLY and CDR2 as FYNNEI. Trimming cost V 7 bases and J 1 base, with 14 bases left between them. Here the CDR3 reads CASNRARSSNQPQHF. The CDR3 nucleotides are TGTGCCAGCAACAGGGCTCGATCGAGCAATCAGCCCCAGCATTTT.

CDR3 sequence reads: CSVEDRIFLGGRKSNGYTF. In DNA form, the CDR3 reads TGCAGCGTTGAAGATCGAATATTCCTCGGGGGGCGCAAGTCAAATGGCTACACCTTC. The chain recombines TRBV29-1 with TRBJ1-2, with D maybe TRBD1 (6 bases). This CDR3 is built from 19 residues. Trimming removed 0 bases from V and 6 bases from J, with 29 bases in between. Per the germline V gene, CDR1 is SQVTM and CDR2 is ANQGSEA. The whole variable domain, remainder taken from reference TRBV29-1 and TRBJ1-2, is SAVISQKPSRDICQRGTSLTIQCQVDSQVTMMFWYRQQPGQSLTLIATANQGSEATYESGFVIDKFPISRPNLTFSTLTVSNMSPEDSSIYLCSVEDRIFLGGRKSNGYTFGSGTRLTVV.

The CDR3 nucleotides read TGTGCCAGCAGCCAAAGGACAGACGAGCAGTACTTC. This gives the protein CASSQRTDEQYF. The chain employs TRBV14 and TRBJ2-7, with D maybe TRBD1 (6 bases). This CDR3 region has 12 residues. The V end lost 2 bases, the J end lost 5 bases, and 7 bases lay between the germline ends. CDR1 and CDR2 from the germline V gene are SGHDN and FVKESK.

The genes are TRBV25-1 and TRBJ1-1, with TRBD1 matching over 9 bases. V dropped 6 bases and J dropped 3; count of bases not matched to a gene: 8. The CDR3 has 15 amino acids. Germline values: CDR1 MGHDK, CDR2 SYGVNS. CDR3 coding DNA: TGTGCCAGCAGCCAACAGGGGGCGCGGGACACTGAAGCTTTCTTT. It yields the protein CASSQQGARDTEAFF.

The J gene is TRBJ1-2, the V gene TRBV19; possible D gene TRBD1, 5 bases. V was pared by 7 bases and J by 3 bases, with 15 bases between. Looked up from germline, CDR1 is LNHDA and CDR2 is SQIVND (reference sequence). The CDR3 consists of 14 residues. In DNA, the CDR3 is TGTGCCAGTAAAGGGGCAGGGTCTGACTATGGCTACACCTTC. Translated: CASKGAGSDYGYTF.

The chain's CDR3 is CASNRQTSTDTQYF. The CDR3, as DNA: TGTGCCAGTAATCGGCAGACTAGCACAGATACGCAGTATTTT. The chain is built from TRBV19 and TRBJ2-3; no clear D gene. In germline, CDR1 is LNHDA, CDR2 SQIVND (reference sequence). Trimming shortened V by 7 bases and J by 0 bases, and 11 bases separated the two germline ends. The CDR3 length is 14 residues.

This chain links TRBV5-1 with TRBJ1-6, with D perhaps TRBD1 (6 bases). CDR1 SGHRS and CDR2 YFSETQ come from the germline V gene. The CDR3 has 15 amino acids. Trimming stripped 0 bases from V and 6 bases from J, with 10 bases between. In DNA, the CDR3 is TGCGCCAGCAGCTTGGGGACAGCCTTTAATTCACCCCTCCACTTT. Its translation: CASSLGTAFNSPLHF.

This CDR3 reads CASSLIGVTEAFF. In DNA form, the CDR3 reads TGTGCCAGCAGTTTAATAGGGGTTACTGAAGCTTTCTTT. This sequence joins TRBV12-3 or TRBV12-4 and TRBJ1-1, with a tentative D call TRBD1 (5 bases). Trimming took 2 bases from V and 5 from J, leaving 9 bases between them. The CDR3 contains 13 residues.

The CDR3 bases are TGCGCCAGCAGCTTGGCGCTGTTCGGGGGGGCCCGCGAGCAGTACTTC. Amino acid sequence: CASSLALFGGAREQYF. This chain connects TRBV5-1 to TRBJ2-7; 8 bases line up with TRBD2. This CDR3 is built from 16 residues. The V gene end was trimmed by 0 bases and the J gene end by 6 bases; junction bases not matched to a gene: 11. In germline, CDR1 is SGHRS, CDR2 YFSETQ.

The chain recombines TRBV28 with TRBJ1-3; D uncertain. The CDR3 is made up of 11 amino acids. Germline CDR1 reads MDHEN; CDR2 reads SYDVKM. Trimming shortened V by 4 bases and J by 4 bases, and 2 bases separated the two germline ends. CDR3 residues: CASSSGNTIYF. In DNA form, the CDR3 reads TGTGCCAGCAGTTCGGGAAACACCATATATTTT.

With respect to this clone: Different DNA sequences within this sample yield the same CDR3. The CDR3 nucleotides read TGTGCCAGCAGCCAGGGGGAGGGTGGCTACACCTTC. As protein: CASSQGEGGYTF. The rearrangement uses TRBV3-1 (or the pseudogene TRBV3-2) and TRBJ1-2; TRBD1 is a possible D gene (5 bases). The V and J ends lost 3 bases and 7 bases respectively, with 9 bases between them. There are 12 residues in the CDR3. The germline CDR1 and CDR2 sequences are LGHDT and YNNKEL (reference sequence).

This CDR3 is CASSQGVRAGEKLFF. DNA for the CDR3: TGCGCCAGCAGCCAAGGAGTAAGGGCAGGTGAAAAACTGTTTTTT. The gene calls are TRBV4-1 and TRBJ1-4; no firm D call. There are 15 residues in the CDR3. Trimming took off 1 base at V and 7 bases at J, with 13 bases between the two ends. The germline gives CDR1 MGHRA, CDR2 YSYEKL.

The chain employs TRBV12-3 or TRBV12-4 and TRBJ1-2; weak D call: TRBD1 (5 bases). V lost 6 bases, J lost 7 bases, and 15 bases lay in between. This CDR3 has 13 residues. CDR3 protein: CASSRVGGGGYTF. As DNA, the CDR3 is TGTGCCAGCAGCCGCGTCGGGGGAGGTGGCTACACCTTC.